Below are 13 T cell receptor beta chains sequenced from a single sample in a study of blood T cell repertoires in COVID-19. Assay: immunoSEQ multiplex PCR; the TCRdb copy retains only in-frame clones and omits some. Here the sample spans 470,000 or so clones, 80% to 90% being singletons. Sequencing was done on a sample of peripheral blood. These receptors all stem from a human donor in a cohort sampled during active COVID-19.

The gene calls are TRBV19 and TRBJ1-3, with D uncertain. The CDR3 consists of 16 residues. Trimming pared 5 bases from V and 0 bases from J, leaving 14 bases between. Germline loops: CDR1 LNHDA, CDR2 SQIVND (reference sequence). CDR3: CASSLSSGDSGNTIYF. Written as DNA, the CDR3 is TGTGCCAGTAGTCTCTCGTCGGGTGACTCTGGAAACACCATATATTTT.

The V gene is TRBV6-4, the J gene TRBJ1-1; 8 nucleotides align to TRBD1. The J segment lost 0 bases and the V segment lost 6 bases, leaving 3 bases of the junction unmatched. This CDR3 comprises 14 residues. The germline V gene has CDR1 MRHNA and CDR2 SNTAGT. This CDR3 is CASSTTGVNTEAFF. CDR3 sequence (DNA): TGTGCCAGCAGCACGACAGGGGTGAACACTGAAGCTTTCTTT.

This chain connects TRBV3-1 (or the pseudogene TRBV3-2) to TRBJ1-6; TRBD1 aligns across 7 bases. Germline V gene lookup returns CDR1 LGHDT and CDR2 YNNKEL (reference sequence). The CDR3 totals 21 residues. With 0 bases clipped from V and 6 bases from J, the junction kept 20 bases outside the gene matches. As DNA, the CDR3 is TGTGCCAGCAGCCAAGAAATCCCCCAGGATATTTTGACAGGGCGTAATTCACCCCTCCACTTT. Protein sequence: CASSQEIPQDILTGRNSPLHF.

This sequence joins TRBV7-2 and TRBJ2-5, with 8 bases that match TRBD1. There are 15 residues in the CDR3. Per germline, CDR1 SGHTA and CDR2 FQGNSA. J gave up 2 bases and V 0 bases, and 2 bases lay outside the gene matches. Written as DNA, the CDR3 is TGTGCCAGCAGCTTAGCTTGGGACAGGCAAGAGACCCAGTACTTC. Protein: CASSLAWDRQETQYF.

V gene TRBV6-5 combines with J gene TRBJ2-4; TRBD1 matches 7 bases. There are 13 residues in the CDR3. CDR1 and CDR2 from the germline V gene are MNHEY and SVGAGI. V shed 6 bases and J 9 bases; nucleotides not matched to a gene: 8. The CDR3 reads CASRKQGKGIQYF. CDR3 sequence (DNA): TGTGCCAGCAGAAAACAGGGGAAGGGCATTCAGTACTTC.

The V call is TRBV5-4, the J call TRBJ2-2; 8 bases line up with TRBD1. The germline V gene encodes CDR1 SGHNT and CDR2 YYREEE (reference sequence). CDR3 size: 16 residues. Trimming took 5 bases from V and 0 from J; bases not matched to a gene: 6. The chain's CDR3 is CASSRTGLTNTGELFF. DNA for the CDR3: TGTGCCAGCAGTAGGACAGGGCTAACGAACACCGGGGAGCTGTTTTTT.

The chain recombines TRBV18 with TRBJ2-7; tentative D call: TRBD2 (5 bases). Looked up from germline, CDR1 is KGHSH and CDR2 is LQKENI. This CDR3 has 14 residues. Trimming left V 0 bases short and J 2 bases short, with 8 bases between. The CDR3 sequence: CASSPPLGTYEQYF. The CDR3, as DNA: TGTGCCAGCTCACCACCGCTCGGGACCTACGAGCAGTACTTC.

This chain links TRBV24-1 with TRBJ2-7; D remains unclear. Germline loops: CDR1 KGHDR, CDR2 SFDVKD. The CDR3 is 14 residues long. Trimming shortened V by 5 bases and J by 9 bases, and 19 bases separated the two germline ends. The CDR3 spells CATSVIDFSTGQYF. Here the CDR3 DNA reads TGTGCCACCAGTGTTATCGATTTTTCTACGGGGCAGTACTTC.

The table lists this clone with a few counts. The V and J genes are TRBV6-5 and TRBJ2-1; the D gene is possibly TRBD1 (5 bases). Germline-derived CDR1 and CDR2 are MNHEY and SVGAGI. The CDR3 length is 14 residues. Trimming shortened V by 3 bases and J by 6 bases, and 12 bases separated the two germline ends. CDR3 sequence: CASSYWGPSNEQFF. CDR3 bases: TGTGCCAGCAGTTATTGGGGCCCCTCCAATGAGCAGTTCTTC.

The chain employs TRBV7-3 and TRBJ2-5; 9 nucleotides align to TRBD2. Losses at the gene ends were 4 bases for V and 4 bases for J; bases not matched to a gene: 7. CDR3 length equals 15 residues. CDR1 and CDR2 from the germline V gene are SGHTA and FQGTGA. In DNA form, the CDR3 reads TGTGCCAGCAGCTCCGGGGGGACTAGCCTAGAGACCCAGTACTTC. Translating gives CASSSGGTSLETQYF.

CDR3 in amino acids: CASTKLGGTNYGYTF. The CDR3 DNA reads TGTGCCAGCACCAAATTGGGGGGGACTAACTATGGCTACACCTTC. V usage is TRBV7-9 and J usage is TRBJ1-2; D might be TRBD1 (5 bases). The CDR3 runs to 15 residues. V was cut by 7 bases and J by 0 bases, with 15 bases left in between. Germline V gene data show CDR1 as SEHNR and CDR2 as FQNEAQ (reference sequence).

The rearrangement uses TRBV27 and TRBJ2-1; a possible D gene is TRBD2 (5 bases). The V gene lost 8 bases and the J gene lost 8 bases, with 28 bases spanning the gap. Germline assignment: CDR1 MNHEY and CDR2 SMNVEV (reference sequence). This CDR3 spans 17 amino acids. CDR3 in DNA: TGTGCCAGCCGCCCTGGGCTAGTTCTTGGAGGTGACGATGAGCAGTTCTTC. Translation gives CASRPGLVLGGDDEQFF.

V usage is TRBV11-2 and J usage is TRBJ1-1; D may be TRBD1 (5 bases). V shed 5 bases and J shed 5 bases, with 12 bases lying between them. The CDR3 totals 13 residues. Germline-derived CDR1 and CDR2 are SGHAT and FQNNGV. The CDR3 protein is CASSLLGATEAFF. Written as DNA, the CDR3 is TGTGCCAGCAGCCTGCTAGGGGCAACTGAAGCTTTCTTT.